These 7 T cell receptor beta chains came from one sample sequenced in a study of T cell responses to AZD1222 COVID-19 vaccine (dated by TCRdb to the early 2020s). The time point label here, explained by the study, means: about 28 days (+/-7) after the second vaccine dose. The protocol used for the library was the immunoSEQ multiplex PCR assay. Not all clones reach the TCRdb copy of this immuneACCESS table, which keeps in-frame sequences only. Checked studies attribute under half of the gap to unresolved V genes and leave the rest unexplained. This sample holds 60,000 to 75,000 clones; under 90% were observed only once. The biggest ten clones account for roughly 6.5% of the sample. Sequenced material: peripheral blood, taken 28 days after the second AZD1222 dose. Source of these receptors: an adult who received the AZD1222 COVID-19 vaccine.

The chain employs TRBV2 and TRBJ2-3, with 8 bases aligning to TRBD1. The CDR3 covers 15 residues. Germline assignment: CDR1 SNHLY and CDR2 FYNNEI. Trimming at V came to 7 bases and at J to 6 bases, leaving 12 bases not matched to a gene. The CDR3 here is CASKILPGGVDTQYF. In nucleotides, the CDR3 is TGTGCCAGCAAAATTCTTCCAGGGGGCGTGGATACGCAGTATTTT.

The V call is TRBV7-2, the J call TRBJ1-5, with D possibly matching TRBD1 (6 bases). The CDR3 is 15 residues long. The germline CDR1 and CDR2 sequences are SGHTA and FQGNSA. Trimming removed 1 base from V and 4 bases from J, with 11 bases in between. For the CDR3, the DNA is TGTGCCAGCAGCTTAGTGTGGGACATTAATCAGCCCCAGCATTTT. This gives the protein CASSLVWDINQPQHF. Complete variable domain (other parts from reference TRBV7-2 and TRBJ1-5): GAGVSQSPSNKVTEKGKDVELRCDPISGHTALYWYRQSLGQGLEFLIYFQGNSAPDKSGLPSDRFSAERTGGSVSTLTIQRTQQEDSAVYLCASSLVWDINQPQHFGDGTRLSIL.

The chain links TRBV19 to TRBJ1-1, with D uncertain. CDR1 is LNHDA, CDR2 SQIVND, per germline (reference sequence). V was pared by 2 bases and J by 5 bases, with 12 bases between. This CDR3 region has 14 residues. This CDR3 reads CASSIKAGITEAFF. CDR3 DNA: TGTGCCAGTAGTATAAAGGCCGGAATTACTGAAGCTTTCTTT.

The CDR3 here is CASSASPQTGELFF. The CDR3 nucleotides are TGCGCCAGCAGCGCTAGCCCCCAGACCGGGGAGCTGTTTTTT. The V gene is TRBV5-1, the J gene TRBJ2-2; D is perhaps TRBD2 (5 bases). The CDR3 consists of 14 residues. Trimming cost V 4 bases and J 5 bases, with 12 bases left between them. CDR1 SGHRS and CDR2 YFSETQ come from the germline V gene.

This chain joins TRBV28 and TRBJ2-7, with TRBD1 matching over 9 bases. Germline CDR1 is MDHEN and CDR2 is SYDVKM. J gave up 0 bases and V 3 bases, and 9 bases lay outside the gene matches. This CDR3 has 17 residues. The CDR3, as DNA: TGTGCCAGCAGTTTCGGGGGTGGGGACAGGGTCTCCTACGAGCAGTACTTC. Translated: CASSFGGGDRVSYEQYF.

DNA of the CDR3: TGTGCCAGCAGCTCCTGGGACAAACCTAACTATGGCTACACCTTC. It specifies CASSSWDKPNYGYTF. The chain couples TRBV11-2 to TRBJ1-2; D perhaps matches TRBD1 (6 bases). This CDR3 has 15 residues. CDR1 SGHAT and CDR2 FQNNGV come from the germline V gene. The ends were cut back, 4 bases at V and 0 bases at J, with 12 bases in the middle.

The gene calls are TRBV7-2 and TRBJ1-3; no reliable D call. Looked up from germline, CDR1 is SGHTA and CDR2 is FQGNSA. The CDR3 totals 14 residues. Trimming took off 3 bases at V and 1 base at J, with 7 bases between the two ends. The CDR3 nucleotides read TGTGCCAGCAGCTTCTCAGTTTCTGGAAACACCATATATTTT. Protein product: CASSFSVSGNTIYF.